What follows are 21 T cell receptor beta chains derived from one specimen sequenced in a study of blood T cell repertoires in COVID-19. Using immunoSEQ multiplex PCR, the repertoire was profiled, and TCRdb retains in-frame clones only, with some absent. Of roughly 210,000 clones listed, roughly 84% were seen once; the top ten hold less than 8%. The sample comprised PBMCs or T cells enriched from blood (not recorded which). The origin of the receptors is a man between 25 and 39 years old in a cohort exposed to, infected with or recovered from COVID-19 (not recorded which).

This clone has just one count. The chain has TRBV19 and TRBJ2-7, with D tentatively TRBD1 (6 bases). V was shortened by 5 bases and J by 3 bases, with 11 bases between the two germline ends. Germline CDR1 and CDR2: LNHDA and SQIVND (reference sequence). This CDR3 spans 13 amino acids. The CDR3 sequence is CASSRAGVYEQYF. DNA of the CDR3: TGTGCCAGTAGTCGAGCAGGGGTCTACGAGCAGTACTTC.

This clone is a singleton in its sample. The CDR3 DNA is TGTGCCAGCAGAATTGGGAGGGACGAGCAGTACTTC. Its translation is CASRIGRDEQYF. The J gene is TRBJ2-7, the V gene TRBV27, with TRBD2 identical over 7 bases. The germline V gene encodes CDR1 MNHEY and CDR2 SMNVEV (reference sequence). This CDR3 comprises 12 residues. Trimming took 6 bases from V and 5 from J; bases not matched to a gene: 4.

Only a few counts were recorded for this clone. The V and J genes are TRBV24-1 and TRBJ1-1; a possible D gene is TRBD1 (5 bases). Germline loops: CDR1 KGHDR, CDR2 SFDVKD. The CDR3 is 18 amino acids. V lost 1 base, J lost 0 bases, and 17 bases lay in between. The CDR3 nucleotides are TGTGCCACCAGTGATTTCCATGTCCAGGGTCGGATGAACACTGAAGCTTTCTTT. Translated: CATSDFHVQGRMNTEAFF.

The chain links TRBV20-1 to TRBJ1-5, with D unresolved. The CDR3 is 13 residues long. The germline V gene has CDR1 DFQATT and CDR2 SNEGSKA (reference sequence). V was shortened by 3 bases and J by 2 bases, with 8 bases between the two germline ends. DNA for the CDR3: TGCAGTGCTAGTAGCGGACGCAATCAGCCCCAGCATTTT. Its translation is CSASSGRNQPQHF.

The chain recombines TRBV19 with TRBJ2-1; TRBD2 matches at 8 bases. CDR3 size: 15 residues. V trimming: 8 bases; J trimming: 7 bases; junction bases outside the gene matches: 13. Germline V lookup: CDR1 LNHDA, CDR2 SQIVND (reference sequence). The chain's CDR3 is CASSPWGAGVNEQFF. The CDR3 nucleotides read TGTGCCAGTTCCCCCTGGGGAGCGGGAGTGAATGAGCAGTTCTTC.

The chain combines TRBV28 with TRBJ2-2; maybe TRBD2 (6 bases). V was pared by 4 bases and J by 6 bases, with 15 bases between. The CDR3 spans 15 residues. Germline lookup yields CDR1 MDHEN and CDR2 SYDVKM. The CDR3 loop reads CASSSHGWGAGELFF. Written as DNA, the CDR3 is TGTGCCAGCAGTTCCCACGGGTGGGGGGCCGGGGAGCTGTTTTTT.

V usage is TRBV11-2 and J usage is TRBJ2-3; D unclear. Germline loops: CDR1 SGHAT, CDR2 FQNNGV. The CDR3 length is 14 residues. V lost 5 bases and J lost 1, with 10 bases in between. CDR3: CASSLRPGTDTQYF. In nucleotides, the CDR3 is TGTGCCAGCAGCCTGCGCCCGGGCACAGATACGCAGTATTTT.

The chain recombines TRBV19 with TRBJ1-3, with TRBD1 matching over 7 bases. The germline CDR1 and CDR2 sequences are LNHDA and SQIVND (reference sequence). Unmatched junction bases numbered 8, after V lost 7 bases and J lost 5 bases. The CDR3 length is 14 residues. CDR3 in DNA: TGTGCCAGTACGGAGGGGGCTCGGAGAAACACCATATATTTT. Translating gives CASTEGARRNTIYF.

J is TRBJ2-7 and V is TRBV28; 10 nucleotides align to TRBD1. Germline-derived CDR1 and CDR2 are MDHEN and SYDVKM. CDR3 size: 18 residues. With 6 bases clipped from V and 2 bases from J, the junction kept 16 bases outside the gene matches. The CDR3 DNA reads TGTGCCAGCAGAGGGACAGGGGCTAGCGCCAGGTTGACCTACGAGCAGTACTTC. Translated: CASRGTGASARLTYEQYF.

CDR3 loop: CASSLEGGPAYEQYF. The DNA of the CDR3 is TGCGCCAGCAGCTTGGAGGGCGGGCCAGCCTACGAGCAGTACTTC. J is TRBJ2-7 and V is TRBV5-1, with TRBD2 as a possible D gene (5 bases). The CDR3 has 15 amino acids. V was clipped by 0 bases and J by 2 bases, with 12 bases between them. Germline CDR1 reads SGHRS; CDR2 reads YFSETQ.

V gene TRBV7-2 combines with J gene TRBJ2-1; the D is unclear. This CDR3 is built from 13 residues. Deletions cut 2 bases from V and 4 bases from J, with 6 bases between. CDR1 is SGHTA, CDR2 FQGNSA, per germline. The CDR3 sequence is CASSLNSYNEQFF. CDR3 nucleotide sequence: TGTGCCAGCAGCTTAAACTCTTACAATGAGCAGTTCTTC.

This chain connects TRBV5-4 to TRBJ1-3, with TRBD1 identical over 7 bases. Germline-derived CDR1 and CDR2 are SGHNT and YYREEE (reference sequence). Losses at the gene ends were 4 bases for V and 4 bases for J; bases not matched to a gene: 2. This CDR3 contains 13 residues. CDR3 bases: TGTGCCAGCAGCCTGGGACAGGGAAACACCATATATTTT. This encodes CASSLGQGNTIYF.

V usage is TRBV10-3 and J usage is TRBJ2-7; the D gene is possibly TRBD1 (6 bases). The CDR3 has 15 residues. The germline V gene has CDR1 ENHRY and CDR2 SYGVKD. Deletions cut 2 bases from V and 1 base from J, with 12 bases between. In nucleotides, the CDR3 is TGTGCCATCAGTGAGAGGACAGCCTCGTCCTACGAGCAGTACTTC. Residues: CAISERTASSYEQYF.

The rearrangement joins TRBV4-2 to TRBJ1-1, with D hard to call. This CDR3 region has 13 residues. The germline V and J ends were trimmed by 5 bases and 0 bases, with 7 bases remaining between them. Germline V CDR1 and CDR2: LGHNA, YNFKEQ. CDR3 sequence: CASSSIMNTEAFF. The CDR3 bases are TGTGCCAGCAGCTCTATTATGAACACTGAAGCTTTCTTT.

The genes are TRBV28 and TRBJ1-2, with D perhaps matching TRBD1 (6 bases). Germline V lookup: CDR1 MDHEN, CDR2 SYDVKM. V lost 5 bases to trimming and J lost 8 bases, with 18 bases between them. CDR3 length: 14 amino acids. The CDR3 region is CASSLPRGAGGYTF. DNA of the CDR3: TGTGCCAGCAGTCTCCCGCGGGGGGCAGGGGGCTACACCTTC.

The V and J genes are TRBV7-9 and TRBJ2-6, with 8 bases matching TRBD1. The germline CDR1 and CDR2 sequences are SEHNR and FQNEAQ (reference sequence). The CDR3 consists of 19 residues. With 5 bases clipped from V and 2 bases from J, the junction kept 14 bases outside the gene matches. The CDR3 region is CASSGGIGQGAPGANVLTF. CDR3 in DNA: TGTGCCAGCAGCGGAGGGATAGGACAGGGAGCTCCTGGGGCCAACGTCCTGACTTTC.

This rearrangement joins TRBV11-2 to TRBJ2-7, with 9 nucleotides matching TRBD1. The CDR3 has 11 amino acids. The germline V gene encodes CDR1 SGHAT and CDR2 FQNNGV. The CDR3 DNA sequence: TGTATTACAGGGGGCCCCCACGAGCAGTACTTC. Its protein is CITGGPHEQYF.

This clone turned up a few times. The rearrangement links TRBV11-3 to TRBJ2-1; D is unresolved. The CDR3 is 12 amino acids. The V gene lost 2 bases and the J gene lost 10 bases, with 9 bases spanning the gap. Germline V CDR1 and CDR2: SGHNT, YENEEA. This CDR3 reads CASSLRSGEQFF. DNA for the CDR3: TGTGCCAGCAGCTTAAGGTCCGGGGAGCAGTTCTTC.

The V and J genes are TRBV27 and TRBJ1-2; no firm D call. The CDR3 loop spans 13 amino acids. Germline V lookup: CDR1 MNHEY, CDR2 SMNVEV (reference sequence). Trimming cost V 4 bases and J 6 bases, with 12 bases left between them. DNA of the CDR3: TGTGCCAGCAGTTCCTCCCCCTCTGATGGCTACACCTTC. Translated: CASSSSPSDGYTF.

CDR3 region: CASSPGGGRAVDTQYF. The CDR3 DNA is TGTGCCAGCAGCCCTGGGGGCGGGAGGGCGGTAGATACGCAGTATTTT. The chain is built from TRBV7-3 and TRBJ2-3, with 9 bases fitting TRBD2. V was pared by 5 bases and J by 5 bases, with 11 bases of the junction left unmatched. CDR3 length equals 16 residues. Germline-derived CDR1 and CDR2 are SGHTA and FQGTGA.

This chain connects TRBV24-1 to TRBJ2-1; 12 nucleotides align to TRBD2. The trim removed 3 bases at V and 7 bases at J, leaving 6 bases unmatched. This CDR3 region has 16 residues. Per germline, CDR1 KGHDR and CDR2 SFDVKD. CDR3: CATSDPSGRAGNEQFF. CDR3 DNA sequence: TGTGCCACCAGTGATCCTAGCGGGAGGGCCGGAAATGAGCAGTTCTTC.